This T cell receptor (beta chain) was found in a study of cytomegalovirus exposure and HLA in healthy donors. Study-wide context: A subsequent analysis stated that the approximately 110 validation repertoires were run on the same platform as the approximately 610 first-cohort repertoires.

TCRdb keeps only in-frame clones here, not all; method: immunoSEQ multiplex PCR. The sample records tens of thousands of clones, about 92% being singletons. Germline V gives CDR1 SGHTA, CDR2 FQGNSA. V was pared by 2 bases and J by 7 bases, with 8 bases between. The CDR3 sequence is 12 residues long. The donors were in the approximately 120-subject validation cohort; that cohort was separate from the approximately 670-subject first cohort. Broader study findings: Generally TCR sequences proved uncommon, though certain public TCRs appeared in numerous donors.

About this clone: As yet, its antigen is unknown.

This receptor was identified in a man aged 18 to 35 in good health and CMV-seronegative. The sequenced sample was PBMCs. This chain connects TRBV7-2 to TRBJ1-2; no clear D. The CDR3 here is CASSLHPGGYTF. CDR3 bases: TGTGCCAGCAGCTTACATCCGGGTGGCTACACCTTC. The complete variable domain, with remaining parts taken from reference TRBV7-2 and TRBJ1-2, reads GAGVSQSPSNKVTEKGKDVELRCDPISGHTALYWYRQSLGQGLEFLIYFQGNSAPDKSGLPSDRFSAERTGGSVSTLTIQRTQQEDSAVYLCASSLHPGGYTFGSGTRLTVV.